One sample yielded the 12 T cell receptor beta chains listed below, sequenced in a study of T cells in Graves' hyperthyroidism and ophthalmopathy. Amplification of TCR beta CDR3 regions was performed using RNA transcripts as template. Using the HTBI primer set, a first-round RT-PCR was run on the TCR CDR3. TCRdb independently ran MiXCR on the multiplex PCR reads; one entry per CDR3 protein. The profile shows 300,000 to 450,000 distinct CDR3 sequences, just under 25% of them singletons. The sample comprised blood. Every receptor here comes from a man aged 50-59 years with Graves' hyperthyroidism.

This clonotype showed up many times. The genes are TRBV11-2 and TRBJ2-3; a possible D gene is TRBD1 (7 bases). Trimming took 5 bases from V and 6 from J, leaving 30 bases between them. Germline V gene lookup returns CDR1 SGHAT and CDR2 FQNNGV. CDR3 length: 19 residues. CDR3 bases: TGTGCCAGCAGCCAACAGGGGAGAGCCCGTGGAGGGCTCGGGGATACGCAGTATTTT. Translation: CASSQQGRARGGLGDTQYF.

This sequence joins TRBV9 and TRBJ1-2; 10 bases fit TRBD1. The CDR3 consists of 15 residues. J gave up 3 bases and V 3 bases, and 5 bases lay outside the gene matches. The germline V gene has CDR1 SGDLS and CDR2 YYNGEE. The CDR3 here is CASSEGGTGDYGYTF. Here the CDR3 DNA reads TGTGCCAGCAGCGAGGGGGGGACAGGGGACTATGGCTACACCTTC.

Ten or more counts support this clonotype. This chain links TRBV2 with TRBJ2-3, with 15 positions matching TRBD2. There are 18 residues in the CDR3. Germline CDR1 and CDR2: SNHLY and FYNNEI. V gave up 8 bases and J gave up 1 base; unmatched junction bases: 10. The DNA for the CDR3 is TGTGCCAGCGAAGACCCGGGACTAGCGGGAGGAGGCACAGATACGCAGTATTTT. Amino acids: CASEDPGLAGGGTDTQYF.

V usage is TRBV6-1 and J usage is TRBJ1-4; D is possibly TRBD1 (5 bases). Germline V lookup: CDR1 MNHNS, CDR2 SASEGT. The CDR3 runs 15 residues. The V end lost 0 bases, the J end lost 5 bases, and 10 bases lay between the germline ends. The CDR3 here is CASSEAPRVNEKLFF. In DNA, the CDR3 is TGTGCCAGCAGTGAAGCGCCCAGGGTCAATGAAAAACTGTTTTTT.

This clonotype was observed a handful of times. V and J are TRBV6-1 and TRBJ2-3; 8 bases are a match to TRBD2. The CDR3 totals 16 residues. The germline V gene has CDR1 MNHNS and CDR2 SASEGT. Trimming cost V 6 bases and J 2 bases; bases outside gene matches: 10. This CDR3 reads CASSPTSGGITDTQYF. The CDR3, as DNA: TGTGCCAGCAGCCCTACTAGCGGAGGGATCACAGATACGCAGTATTTT.

This clonotype has more than one count but fewer than ten. V usage is TRBV28 and J usage is TRBJ2-1, with D possibly being TRBD1 (5 bases). Trimming removed 1 base at V and 8 bases at J, with 12 bases between. The CDR3 contains 14 residues. Germline V lookup: CDR1 MDHEN, CDR2 SYDVKM. For the CDR3, the DNA is TGTGCCAGCAGTTTATTTGGCAAGGGGTATGAGCAGTTCTTC. Translated: CASSLFGKGYEQFF.

This clonotype was seen a few times. The chain combines TRBV20-1 with TRBJ2-7; 11 bases agree with TRBD2. Per the germline V gene, CDR1 is DFQATT and CDR2 is SNEGSKA (reference sequence). The junction had 10 bases not matched to a gene; V was cut back by 0 bases and J by 0 bases. This CDR3 is 18 amino acids long. In DNA form, the CDR3 reads TGCAGTGCTAGAGATCCCGGCCCGGGACTAGCGGCCTCCTACGAGCAGTACTTC. Translated, it gives CSARDPGPGLAASYEQYF.

A note on this clonotype: With a much larger clone just one base away, this may be a read error. The gene calls are TRBV11-1 and TRBJ2-1; D not resolved. The CDR3 has 14 amino acids. Trimming took off 3 bases at V and 9 bases at J, with 15 bases between the two ends. Germline CDR1 reads SGHAT; CDR2 reads FQDESV (reference sequence). CDR3 amino acids: CASSFTVAYGEQFF. CDR3 DNA sequence: TGTGCCAGCAGCTTTACCGTTGCTTACGGTGAGCAGTTCTTC.

There are many counts of this clonotype. V and J are TRBV2 and TRBJ2-3, with TRBD2 identical over 8 bases. J gave up 2 bases and V 5 bases, and 3 bases lay outside the gene matches. From germline, CDR1 is SNHLY and CDR2 FYNNEI. The CDR3 spans 14 residues. The CDR3 region has the DNA TGTGCCAGCAGTAGAGCGGGGGTCACAGATACGCAGTATTTT. Residues: CASSRAGVTDTQYF. Filled out from reference TRBV2 and TRBJ2-3, the complete variable domain reads EPEVTQTPSHQVTQMGQEVILRCVPISNHLYFYWYRQILGQKVEFLVSFYNNEISEKSEIFDDQFSVERPDGSNFTLKIRSTKLEDSAMYFCASSRAGVTDTQYFGPGTRLTVL.

The V gene is TRBV13, the J gene TRBJ2-5; 13 positions agree with TRBD2. Germline V gene sequence: CDR1 PRHDT, CDR2 FYEKMQ (reference sequence). This CDR3 is 16 amino acids long. V lost 6 bases, J lost 5 bases, and 9 bases stayed unmatched. CDR3 residues: CASSPRTSGSGETQYF. The CDR3 DNA reads TGTGCCAGCAGTCCCCGGACTAGCGGGAGCGGGGAGACCCAGTACTTC.

The chain has TRBV7-3 and TRBJ2-2; D assignment may be TRBD1 or TRBD2 (6 bases each). Germline V lookup: CDR1 SGHTA, CDR2 FQGTGA. V was shortened by 0 bases and J by 6 bases, with 8 bases between the two germline ends. The CDR3 sequence is 14 residues long. CDR3 in DNA: TGTGCCAGCAGCTTAACGAGGGGGGCCGGGGAGCTGTTTTTT. It codes for CASSLTRGAGELFF.

This clonotype was found many times. The chain uses TRBV28 and TRBJ2-3; TRBD2 matches 9 bases. The V gene end was trimmed by 5 bases and the J gene end by 7 bases; junction bases not matched to a gene: 10. CDR3 length equals 15 residues. The germline CDR1 and CDR2 sequences are MDHEN and SYDVKM. The CDR3 protein is CASSPRSSGRHTQYF. The CDR3 DNA reads TGTGCCAGCAGTCCCCGGAGTAGCGGGAGACATACGCAGTATTTT.